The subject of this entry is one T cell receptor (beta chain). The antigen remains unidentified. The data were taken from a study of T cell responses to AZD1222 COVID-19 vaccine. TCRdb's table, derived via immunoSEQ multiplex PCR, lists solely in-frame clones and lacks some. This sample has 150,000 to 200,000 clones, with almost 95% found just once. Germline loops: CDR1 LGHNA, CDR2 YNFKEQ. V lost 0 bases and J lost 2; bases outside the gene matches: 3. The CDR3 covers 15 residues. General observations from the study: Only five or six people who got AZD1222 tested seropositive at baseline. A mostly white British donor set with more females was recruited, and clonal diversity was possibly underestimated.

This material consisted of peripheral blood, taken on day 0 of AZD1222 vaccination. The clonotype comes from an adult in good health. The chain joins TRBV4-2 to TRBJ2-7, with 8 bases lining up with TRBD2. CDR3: CASSQDWTSTYEQYF. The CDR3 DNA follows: TGTGCCAGCAGCCAAGATTGGACTAGCACCTACGAGCAGTACTTC.